This T cell receptor beta chain comes out of a study of blood T cell repertoires in COVID-19. Study at large: Sites in the United States, Italy and Spain provided acute and convalescent COVID-19 samples. The cDNA or gDNA used as material had been derived from T cells, B-cell-depleted T cells, or PBMCs.

In the original processing: Reference gene primer amplification gave estimated nucleated cell counts. TCRdb's copy holds only in-frame clones and misses some; the assay was immunoSEQ multiplex PCR. The DNA was the basis for D and trimming; V, J and clone size are from that table. The sample lists around 320,000 clones, about 90% occurring once. V shed 3 bases and J 7 bases; nucleotides not matched to a gene: 11. Germline CDR1 reads DFQATT; CDR2 reads SNEGSKA (reference sequence). The CDR3 is 16 residues long. The source material was peripheral blood. The receptor was derived from a man younger than 30 with active or convalescent COVID-19. This chain joins TRBV20-1 and TRBJ1-6; TRBD1 aligns across 8 bases. CDR3 sequence (DNA): TGCAGTGCTAGTCGACGACAGGGGCGAGGAAATTCACCCCTCCACTTT. Protein sequence: CSASRRQGRGNSPLHF.